The 21 T cell receptor beta chains below come from one sample, sequenced in a study of OX40 agonist ivuxolimab in advanced cancers. The repertoire was sequenced with immunoSEQ multiplex PCR; TCRdb's copy has only in-frame clones and lacks some. This table holds more than 10,000 clones, 75% to 85% found once. The source material was CD4+ or CD8+ T cells sorted from blood, sampled in a trial of the OX40 agonist ivuxolimab. These receptors all come from an adult with an advanced solid tumor such as melanoma, head and neck, liver or kidney cancer.

The gene calls are TRBV7-3 and TRBJ2-3; D remains ambiguous. Trimming took 5 bases from V and 0 from J, leaving 18 bases between them. Germline V gives CDR1 SGHTA, CDR2 FQGTGA. The CDR3 sequence is 17 residues long. The CDR3 DNA follows: TGTGCCAGCAGCCTACTCCCTCTAACCACTAGCACAGATACGCAGTATTTT. As protein: CASSLLPLTTSTDTQYF.

The V and J genes are TRBV5-1 and TRBJ2-1; the match to TRBD1 covers 7 bases. The V gene end was trimmed by 4 bases and the J gene end by 5 bases; junction bases not matched to a gene: 3. Germline lookup yields CDR1 SGHRS and CDR2 YFSETQ. CDR3 length: 13 residues. CDR3 sequence (DNA): TGCGCCAGCAGCCAGGACAGGCACAATGAGCAGTTCTTC. Its protein is CASSQDRHNEQFF.

This clone was detected a few times. V is TRBV6-5 and J is TRBJ2-7; 8 bases line up with TRBD1. CDR1 is MNHEY and CDR2 is SVGAGI in the germline V gene. V shed 8 bases, J shed 2 bases, and the junction held 8 bases outside the gene matches. This CDR3 is 14 amino acids long. The CDR3 is CASSGTGATYEQYF. The CDR3 nucleotides are TGTGCCAGCTCCGGGACAGGCGCTACCTACGAGCAGTACTTC.

This clone was picked up one time. The gene calls are TRBV7-3 and TRBJ1-1; maybe TRBD1 (6 bases). This CDR3 has 13 amino acids. Germline CDR1 and CDR2: SGHTA and FQGTGA. Deletions cut 0 bases from V and 4 bases from J, with 6 bases between. The DNA for the CDR3 is TGTGCCAGCAGCTTAACAGGGGGCACTGAAGCTTTCTTT. It is translated as CASSLTGGTEAFF.

CDR3 protein: CASSDGENQPQHF. CDR3 coding DNA: TGTGCCAGCAGCGACGGAGAAAATCAGCCCCAGCATTTT. The chain uses TRBV6-4 and TRBJ1-5; no definite D call. CDR1 is MRHNA, CDR2 SNTAGT, per germline. The CDR3 is 13 residues long. Trimming took off 6 bases at V and 4 bases at J, with 10 bases between the two ends.

The CDR3 nucleotides are TGTGCCACCCTGAGCTCCTACAATGAGCAGTTCTTC. It translates to CATLSSYNEQFF. The J gene is TRBJ2-1, the V gene TRBV6-6; D gene unclear. The V gene lost 10 bases and the J gene lost 0 bases, with 7 bases spanning the gap. The CDR3 totals 12 residues. Germline CDR1 and CDR2: MNHNY and SVGAGI (reference sequence).

This clone has a single count. DNA for the CDR3: TGTGCCAGCAGTGACGGCGCACAGGGGATCTACTATGGCTACACCTTC. It codes for CASSDGAQGIYYGYTF. The rearrangement joins TRBV2 to TRBJ1-2, with 7 positions matching TRBD1. In germline, CDR1 is SNHLY, CDR2 FYNNEI. This CDR3 spans 16 amino acids. The ends lost 3 bases at V and 3 bases at J; junction bases unmatched: 10.

V usage is TRBV2 and J usage is TRBJ2-7, with TRBD1 matching 10 bases. With V trimmed by 6 bases and J by 6 bases, 2 bases remained unmatched. CDR1 and CDR2 from the germline V gene are SNHLY and FYNNEI. The CDR3 runs 12 residues. The CDR3 DNA reads as TGTGCCAGCAGGGGGACAGGGGTCGAGCAGTACTTC. This sequence encodes CASRGTGVEQYF.

This clone was observed a few times. The chain has TRBV15 and TRBJ2-3; D ambiguous. Germline V gene sequence: CDR1 LNHNV, CDR2 YYDKDF (reference sequence). V was trimmed by 6 bases and J by 2 bases, leaving 9 bases between them. The CDR3 length is 13 residues. As DNA, the CDR3 is TGTGCCACCAGAAGGACGTTCACAGATACGCAGTATTTT. Protein: CATRRTFTDTQYF.

The V gene is TRBV2, the J gene TRBJ2-1, with D hard to call. The CDR3 has 14 residues. V lost 7 bases and J 5 bases, leaving 15 bases between the germline ends. Germline CDR1 SNHLY, CDR2 FYNNEI. In DNA form, the CDR3 reads TGTGCCAGCATGGCTATCGCTGGACACAATGAGCAGTTCTTC. Encoded protein: CASMAIAGHNEQFF.

The V gene is TRBV5-1, the J gene TRBJ2-7, with a weak D call TRBD1 (6 bases). The CDR3 is 14 residues long. The germline gives CDR1 SGHRS, CDR2 YFSETQ. Trimming pared 5 bases from V and 2 bases from J, leaving 14 bases between. The CDR3 reads CASSFRGETYEQYF. CDR3 nucleotides: TGCGCCAGCAGTTTCAGGGGAGAAACCTACGAGCAGTACTTC. The variable domain in full, with the rest retrieved from reference TRBV5-1 and TRBJ2-7, is KAGVTQTPRYLIKTRGQQVTLSCSPISGHRSVSWYQQTPGQGLQFLFEYFSETQRNKGNFPGRFSGRQFSNSRSEMNVSTLELGDSALYLCASSFRGETYEQYFGPGTRLTVT.

This sequence joins TRBV9 and TRBJ1-1; D is perhaps TRBD1 (5 bases). V lost 2 bases and J lost 3, with 11 bases in between. The CDR3 is made up of 14 amino acids. CDR1 SGDLS and CDR2 YYNGEE come from the germline V gene. The CDR3 reads CASSVADSDTEAFF. The CDR3 DNA reads TGTGCCAGCAGCGTGGCCGACAGCGACACTGAAGCTTTCTTT.

The chain has TRBV5-6 and TRBJ2-7, with D maybe TRBD2 (5 bases). Germline CDR1 and CDR2: SGHDT and YYEEEE. Trimming shortened V by 4 bases and J by 6 bases, and 20 bases separated the two germline ends. This CDR3 comprises 15 residues. The CDR3: CASSGWRARVGEQYF. The CDR3 DNA reads as TGTGCCAGCAGCGGATGGCGGGCCCGGGTGGGCGAGCAGTACTTC.

The CDR3 region is CASSLGLSYSSYNEQFF. Here the CDR3 DNA reads TGTGCCAGCAGCTTAGGCTTAAGTTACTCCTCCTACAATGAGCAGTTCTTC. This chain joins TRBV7-6 and TRBJ2-1; D is ambiguous. Looked up from germline, CDR1 is SGHVS and CDR2 is FNYEAQ. With 1 base removed from V and 0 bases from J, the gap between germline ends came to 13 bases. CDR3 length: 17 amino acids.

The gene calls are TRBV29-1 and TRBJ1-2; possible D gene TRBD1, 6 bases. The CDR3 spans 13 residues. V lost 3 bases and J 2 bases, leaving 10 bases between the germline ends. CDR1 and CDR2 from the germline V gene are SQVTM and ANQGSEA. The DNA of the CDR3 is TGCAGCGTTGAGGGGGCCCCCAACTATGGCTACACCTTC. This gives the protein CSVEGAPNYGYTF.

The chain is built from TRBV7-2 and TRBJ2-2, with D unresolved. V lost 5 bases to trimming and J lost 2 bases, with 18 bases between them. The CDR3 has 17 amino acids. CDR1 and CDR2 from the germline V gene are SGHTA and FQGNSA. The CDR3 loop reads CASSPESAALNTGELFF. The CDR3 DNA sequence: TGTGCCAGCAGCCCCGAGAGTGCGGCCCTAAACACCGGGGAGCTGTTTTTT.

V usage is TRBV18 and J usage is TRBJ2-7, with D possibly being TRBD1 (5 bases). V was shortened by 3 bases and J by 3 bases, with 12 bases between the two germline ends. The germline gives CDR1 KGHSH, CDR2 LQKENI. CDR3 length: 14 amino acids. The CDR3 DNA reads TGTGCCAGCTCACCCACAGGACCCGGCTACGAGCAGTACTTC. It specifies CASSPTGPGYEQYF.

This chain uses TRBV7-9 with TRBJ2-3, with D maybe TRBD2 (6 bases). With 5 bases removed from V and 6 bases from J, the gap between germline ends came to 9 bases. Germline-derived CDR1 and CDR2 are SEHNR and FQNEAQ (reference sequence). This CDR3 comprises 12 residues. CDR3 sequence reads: CASSPGGDTQYF. The DNA for the CDR3 is TGTGCCAGCAGCCCCGGGGGTGATACGCAGTATTTT. Based on the CDR3 plus reference TRBV7-9 and TRBJ2-3, the full variable domain is DTGVSQNPRHKITKRGQNVTFRCDPISEHNRLYWYRQTLGQGPEFLTYFQNEAQLEKSRLLSDRFSAERPKGSFSTLEIQRTEQGDSAMYLCASSPGGDTQYFGPGTRLTVL.

The chain joins TRBV7-9 to TRBJ1-1; the D gene is possibly TRBD1 (6 bases). The CDR3 extends over 15 amino acids. Deletions cut 4 bases from V and 0 bases from J, with 12 bases between. CDR1 and CDR2 from the germline V gene are SEHNR and FQNEAQ (reference sequence). CDR3: CASSWGGHLNTEAFF. DNA of the CDR3: TGTGCCAGCAGCTGGGGGGGACACTTGAACACTGAAGCTTTCTTT.

A few counts support this clone. This chain links TRBV6-9 with TRBJ1-2; 8 bases are shared with TRBD1. Trimming at V came to 5 bases and at J to 3 bases, leaving 11 bases not matched to a gene. The CDR3 contains 16 residues. Per germline, CDR1 MNHGY and CDR2 SVAAGI. The CDR3 protein is CASSPVSGTGHYGYTF. The DNA for the CDR3 is TGTGCCAGCAGTCCCGTCAGTGGGACAGGCCACTATGGCTACACCTTC.

This clone rates as medium-sized. The chain recombines TRBV5-4 with TRBJ2-1; TRBD2 agrees at 8 bases. Per germline, CDR1 SGHNT and CDR2 YYREEE (reference sequence). The CDR3 has 15 amino acids. V shed 4 bases, J shed 5 bases, and the junction held 8 bases outside the gene matches. The CDR3 is CASSRVAGPNNEQFF. The CDR3, as DNA: TGTGCCAGCAGCCGAGTAGCGGGGCCCAACAATGAGCAGTTCTTC. The full variable domain, its missing parts supplied by reference TRBV5-4 and TRBJ2-1, is ETGVTQSPTHLIKTRGQQVTLRCSSQSGHNTVSWYQQALGQGPQFIFQYYREEENGRGNFPPRFSGLQFPNYSSELNVNALELDDSALYLCASSRVAGPNNEQFFGPGTRLTVL.